The 25 T cell receptor beta chains reported below all come from one sample, sequenced in a study of blood T cell repertoires in COVID-19. Assay: immunoSEQ multiplex PCR; the TCRdb copy retains only in-frame clones and omits some. The sample includes roughly 500,000 clones, roughly nine tenths of them seen just once. Input material: peripheral blood. These receptors were obtained from a man younger than 35 with COVID-19, enrolled during active disease.

The CDR3 loop reads CASSYTHRGGSSYNEQFF. CDR3 nucleotide sequence: TGCGCCAGCAGCTATACCCACAGGGGTGGGAGCTCCTACAATGAGCAGTTCTTC. The chain joins TRBV5-1 to TRBJ2-1; TRBD1 agrees at 7 bases. V lost 3 bases to trimming and J lost 0 bases; unmatched junction nucleotides: 12. In germline, CDR1 is SGHRS, CDR2 YFSETQ. This CDR3 has 18 amino acids.

The V call is TRBV5-1, the J call TRBJ2-6; 10 positions agree with TRBD1. Trimming at V came to 3 bases and at J to 0 bases, leaving 12 bases not matched to a gene. This CDR3 has 20 residues. Germline V gene data show CDR1 as SGHRS and CDR2 as YFSETQ. CDR3 nucleotides: TGCGCCAGCAGCTACCCACGGACAGGGGGTTCTTCCTCTGGGGCCAACGTCCTGACTTTC. Residues: CASSYPRTGGSSSGANVLTF.

The chain couples TRBV18 to TRBJ2-1, with D uncertain. Germline-derived CDR1 and CDR2 are KGHSH and LQKENI. Trimming pared 2 bases from V and 6 bases from J, leaving 8 bases between. CDR3 length equals 13 residues. Written as DNA, the CDR3 is TGTGCCAGCTCACCAAATGCGGTCAATGAGCAGTTCTTC. Protein sequence: CASSPNAVNEQFF.

This chain connects TRBV29-1 to TRBJ2-5, with 10 bases lining up with TRBD2. The CDR3 contains 15 residues. The V gene end was trimmed by 4 bases and the J gene end by 2 bases; junction bases not matched to a gene: 7. CDR1 and CDR2 from the germline V gene are SQVTM and ANQGSEA. As DNA, the CDR3 is TGCAGCGTTGTTCCCTTACTAGCGGGACAAGAGACCCAGTACTTC. It encodes CSVVPLLAGQETQYF.

This chain links TRBV18 with TRBJ1-2; D is uncertain. Germline V gene lookup returns CDR1 KGHSH and CDR2 LQKENI. The ends were cut back, 6 bases at V and 5 bases at J, with 19 bases in the middle. This CDR3 spans 15 amino acids. The chain's CDR3 is CASSPLPEKGYGYTF. The CDR3 DNA sequence: TGTGCCAGCTCCCCCTTACCGGAGAAAGGTTATGGCTACACCTTC.

This clone appeared a single time. This chain joins TRBV7-5 and TRBJ1-4. TRBV7-5 is deemed a pseudogene. The CDR3 spans 17 residues. The CDR3 here is CVRSLLAELATNEKLFF. The CDR3 DNA sequence: TGTGTCAGAAGCTTATTGGCGGAATTGGCAACTAATGAAAAACTGTTTTTT.

CDR3 loop: CAWSLKGLVSTGELFF. CDR3 in DNA: TGTGCCTGGAGCCTTAAGGGACTAGTTAGCACCGGGGAGCTGTTTTTT. The chain couples TRBV30 to TRBJ2-2; 8 nucleotides match TRBD2. Germline CDR1 GTSNPN, CDR2 SVGIG (reference sequence). V trimming: 3 bases; J trimming: 4 bases; junction bases outside the gene matches: 10. The CDR3 is made up of 16 amino acids.

This clone has more than one count but fewer than ten. The chain joins TRBV5-8 to TRBJ1-5; D is perhaps TRBD1 (5 bases). Germline CDR1 SGHTS, CDR2 YDEGEE. The germline V and J ends were trimmed by 1 base and 7 bases, with 12 bases remaining between them. The CDR3 totals 14 residues. The CDR3 sequence is CASSLYQGLQPQHF. In DNA form, the CDR3 reads TGTGCCAGCAGCTTGTACCAGGGACTACAGCCCCAGCATTTT.

The chain joins TRBV24-1 to TRBJ2-5, with 14 bases matching TRBD2. Germline assignment: CDR1 KGHDR and CDR2 SFDVKD. The CDR3 consists of 17 residues. V lost 4 bases, J lost 5 bases, and 8 bases stayed unmatched. CDR3 in amino acids: CATSDPGTSGSWETQYF. CDR3 DNA: TGTGCCACCAGTGACCCCGGGACTAGCGGGAGTTGGGAGACCCAGTACTTC.

This sequence joins TRBV7-9 and TRBJ2-2, with 7 bases that match TRBD2. The germline CDR1 and CDR2 sequences are SEHNR and FQNEAQ (reference sequence). Unmatched junction bases numbered 1, after V lost 2 bases and J lost 7 bases. The length of the CDR3 is 13 residues. In nucleotides, the CDR3 is TGTGCCAGCAGCTTAACTAGCGTCGGGGAGCTGTTTTTT. Amino acids: CASSLTSVGELFF.

The V call is TRBV11-1, the J call TRBJ1-1; D unresolved. Looked up from germline, CDR1 is SGHAT and CDR2 is FQDESV (reference sequence). The V and J ends lost 2 bases and 1 base respectively, with 8 bases between them. The CDR3 loop spans 14 amino acids. The CDR3 sequence: CASSLYTANTEAFF. The CDR3 DNA sequence: TGTGCCAGCAGCTTATATACAGCGAACACTGAAGCTTTCTTT.

This rearrangement joins TRBV5-1 to TRBJ1-4, with D perhaps TRBD1 (6 bases). The CDR3 sequence is 16 residues long. Trimming took 0 bases from V and 8 from J, leaving 17 bases between them. Germline values: CDR1 SGHRS, CDR2 YFSETQ. The CDR3 nucleotides read TGCGCCAGCAGCTTGGAAAGGGGGATTTCGGACGAAAAACTGTTTTTT. Encoded protein: CASSLERGISDEKLFF.

This chain uses TRBV28 with TRBJ2-1, with TRBD2 matching 14 bases. This CDR3 comprises 16 residues. Trimming at V came to 6 bases and at J to 6 bases, leaving 7 bases not matched to a gene. CDR1 is MDHEN and CDR2 is SYDVKM in the germline V gene. The CDR3 DNA follows: TGTGCCAGCAGCCTACCCGGGACTAGCGGGGGCAATGAGCAGTTCTTC. Translated: CASSLPGTSGGNEQFF.

V usage is TRBV11-2 and J usage is TRBJ2-1, with D possibly being TRBD1 (6 bases). V was clipped by 1 base and J by 8 bases, with 12 bases between them. The CDR3 covers 14 residues. Germline V gives CDR1 SGHAT, CDR2 FQNNGV. The CDR3 sequence: CASSLVQGLHEQFF. In DNA form, the CDR3 reads TGTGCCAGCAGCTTAGTTCAGGGGTTGCATGAGCAGTTCTTC. The whole variable domain, filled in from reference TRBV11-2 and TRBJ2-1, reads EAGVAQSPRYKIIEKRQSVAFWCNPISGHATLYWYQQILGQGPKLLIQFQNNGVVDDSQLPKDRFSAERLKGVDSTLKIQPAKLEDSAVYLCASSLVQGLHEQFFGPGTRLTVL.

The rearrangement uses TRBV5-1 and TRBJ2-7; D is uncertain. Germline V gene lookup returns CDR1 SGHRS and CDR2 YFSETQ. This CDR3 region has 14 residues. Trimming stripped 6 bases from V and 5 bases from J, with 18 bases between. The CDR3 loop is CASKFTLDSHEQYF. Here the CDR3 DNA reads TGCGCCAGCAAATTTACTCTAGATTCCCACGAGCAGTACTTC.

The chain joins TRBV7-2 to TRBJ2-1; D gene ambiguous. The CDR3 totals 13 residues. V dropped 0 bases and J dropped 9 bases, with 9 bases sitting between them. Germline lookup yields CDR1 SGHTA and CDR2 FQGNSA. CDR3 nucleotides: TGTGCCAGCAGCTTAGCTCAGGTGGGTGAGCAGTTCTTC. Encoded protein: CASSLAQVGEQFF.

The chain has TRBV4-1 and TRBJ1-4; D call uncertain. The ends were cut back, 4 bases at V and 0 bases at J, with 15 bases in the middle. The germline CDR1 and CDR2 sequences are MGHRA and YSYEKL. The CDR3 runs 17 residues. The DNA for the CDR3 is TGCGCCAGCAGCCGCTCCGGACTGCCAGCAACTAATGAAAAACTGTTTTTT. Translation gives CASSRSGLPATNEKLFF.

V is TRBV5-1 and J is TRBJ2-7, with 7 nucleotides matching TRBD1. After removal of 2 bases from V and 5 bases from J, the junction contained 1 base not matched to a gene. CDR1 is SGHRS, CDR2 YFSETQ, per germline. CDR3 length: 12 amino acids. The DNA for the CDR3 is TGCGCCAGCAGCTTACAGGGGAACGAGCAGTACTTC. It yields the protein CASSLQGNEQYF.

The chain joins TRBV3-1 (or the pseudogene TRBV3-2) to TRBJ2-5, with a weak D call TRBD2 (5 bases). The length of the CDR3 is 11 residues. Deletions cut 7 bases from V and 3 bases from J, with 6 bases between. From germline, CDR1 is LGHDT and CDR2 YNNKEL (reference sequence). The CDR3, as DNA: TGTGCCAGCAACGGGGAAGAGACCCAGTACTTC. The encoded protein is CASNGEETQYF.

This clone was observed a few times. V is TRBV6-5 and J is TRBJ1-6; 8 bases are a match to TRBD1. Germline assignment: CDR1 MNHEY and CDR2 SVGAGI. The CDR3 has 15 amino acids. With V trimmed by 6 bases and J by 6 bases, 7 bases remained unmatched. The CDR3 loop is CASRQGQGANSPLHF. CDR3 DNA: TGTGCCAGCAGGCAAGGGCAGGGGGCTAATTCACCCCTCCACTTT.

V usage is TRBV7-9 and J usage is TRBJ2-1; 7 bases map to TRBD2. V lost 1 base, J lost 7 bases, and 13 bases stayed unmatched. This CDR3 is 17 amino acids long. The germline gives CDR1 SEHNR, CDR2 FQNEAQ (reference sequence). Here the CDR3 DNA reads TGTGCCAGCAGCTTAGGGGTAGCGGGCCAAAGAGGGAATGAGCAGTTCTTC. Translating gives CASSLGVAGQRGNEQFF.

This clone came up once. The CDR3 sequence: CASTRRGAQETQYF. The CDR3, as DNA: TGTGCCAGCACTCGTCGCGGGGCTCAAGAGACCCAGTACTTC. The chain carries TRBV11-3 and TRBJ2-5; maybe TRBD2 (6 bases). CDR3 length: 14 amino acids. The germline V gene encodes CDR1 SGHNT and CDR2 YENEEA. Trimming cost V 7 bases and J 2 bases, with 14 bases left between them.

This clone has just one count. The chain has TRBV11-2 and TRBJ2-5; 11 bases are a match to TRBD2. The germline V gene has CDR1 SGHAT and CDR2 FQNNGV. This CDR3 spans 17 amino acids. With V trimmed by 0 bases and J by 5 bases, 8 bases remained unmatched. Here the CDR3 reads CASSLERLAGGGETQYF. The CDR3 nucleotides are TGTGCCAGCAGCTTAGAAAGGCTAGCGGGAGGCGGGGAGACCCAGTACTTC.

V usage is TRBV4-1 and J usage is TRBJ2-5, with 7 bases matching TRBD2. Germline assignment: CDR1 MGHRA and CDR2 YSYEKL. V gave up 1 base and J gave up 4 bases; unmatched junction bases: 9. This CDR3 contains 16 residues. CDR3 DNA: TGCGCCAGCAGCCAAGGAATAGCGGGTGGAGGAGAGACCCAGTACTTC. This translates into CASSQGIAGGGETQYF.

This clone came up a few times. The gene calls are TRBV7-2 and TRBJ1-2, with 7 bases identical to TRBD1. This CDR3 region has 14 residues. The V gene end was trimmed by 5 bases and the J gene end by 8 bases; junction bases not matched to a gene: 11. Germline assignment: CDR1 SGHTA and CDR2 FQGNSA. The CDR3 region has the DNA TGTGCCAGCAGCAGGGACAGCTCGACTCTAGGCTACACCTTC. As protein: CASSRDSSTLGYTF.